The rows below give T cell receptor beta chains drawn from one sample of a study of siplizumab effects on memory and regulatory T cells. Clones were read by immunoSEQ multiplex PCR, and TCRdb kept only the in-frame ones, dropping some. The repertoire holds about 50,000 clones, with roughly 90% as singletons. The sample was naive CD8+ T cells sorted from blood. Every receptor here comes from a human donor in good health. Each CDR3 is given with its conserved first and last residue. The D gene is left open where the match is weak. Not all rows give a size; the values are once, few, many and, for expanded clones, a class.

>NA|TRBV5-1|TRBD2|TRBJ2-1
CASSPEAGGRSSYNEQFF
TGCGCCAGCAGCCCCGAGGCGGGAGGAAGGAGCTCCTACAATGAGCAGTTCTTC
>NA|TRBV29-1|NA|TRBJ2-2
CSVNHISGELFF
TGCAGCGTCAACCATATATCCGGGGAGCTGTTTTTT
>NA|TRBV7-6|TRBD1|TRBJ1-1
CASSSGTGQQAFF
TGTGCCAGCAGCTCGGGGACAGGACAACAAGCTTTCTTT
>NA|TRBV10-1|NA|TRBJ1-1
CASRQGIGTEAFF
TGCGCCAGCAGGCAGGGGATAGGCACTGAAGCTTTCTTT
>NA|TRBV5-1|TRBD2|TRBJ2-1
CASSSSGGTYNEQFF
TGCGCCAGCAGCTCTAGCGGGGGGACCTACAATGAGCAGTTCTTC
>few|TRBV27|NA|TRBJ1-5
CASSLSGGPQHF
TGTGCCAGCAGTTTATCTGGAGGGCCCCAGCATTTT
>NA|TRBV4-1|NA|TRBJ2-2
CASRTQGTGELFF
TGCGCCAGCAGGACGCAGGGCACCGGGGAGCTGTTTTTT
>NA|TRBV27|NA|TRBJ1-2
CASSFSGGYGYTF
TGTGCCAGCAGTTTTTCCGGGGGCTATGGCTACACCTTC
>NA|TRBV4-1|TRBD1|TRBJ1-4
CASSQAVGTGDEKLFF
TGCGCCAGCAGCCAAGCCGTCGGGACAGGGGATGAAAAACTGTTTTTT
>NA|TRBV2|NA|TRBJ2-7
CASNPRGGEQYF
TGTGCCAGCAACCCGAGGGGAGGCGAGCAGTACTTC
>NA|TRBV23-1|NA|TRBJ2-3
CASSQSRTGKDTQYF
TGCGCCAGCAGTCAATCGCGGACTGGTAAAGATACGCAGTATTTT
>once|TRBV4-1|TRBD1|TRBJ1-2
CASSQASQGQERYGYTF
TGCGCCAGCAGCCAAGCGTCTCAGGGACAGGAGCGTTATGGCTACACCTTC
>NA|TRBV6-6|NA|TRBJ1-2
CASSNPISRVSGYTF
TGTGCCAGCAGTAATCCTATCTCTAGGGTTTCCGGCTACACCTTC
>NA|TRBV6-5|NA|TRBJ2-1
CASSLGGQPYNEQFF
TGTGCCAGCAGTTTGGGGGGCCAGCCCTACAATGAGCAGTTCTTC
>once|TRBV5-1|TRBD1|TRBJ2-3
CASSLGQGAMTDTQYF
TGCGCCAGCAGCTTGGGACAGGGGGCAATGACAGATACGCAGTATTTT
>NA|TRBV21-1|NA|TRBJ2-3
CASSRGTSEDTQYF
TGTGCCAGCAGCAGAGGGACTAGCGAAGATACGCAGTATTTT
>NA|TRBV18|NA|TRBJ2-7
CASSPPIGVTGEQYF
TGTGCCAGCTCACCACCGATTGGGGTAACGGGCGAGCAGTACTTC
>once|TRBV6-5|NA|TRBJ2-1
CASSYGTEQFF
TGTGCCAGCAGTTATGGAACTGAGCAGTTCTTC